This T cell receptor beta chain emerged from a study of PD-L1 blockade in urothelial cancer. TCRdb's copy holds only in-frame clones and misses some; the assay was immunoSEQ multiplex PCR. Among tens of thousands of clones listed, over 70% were seen once. The germline V gene encodes CDR1 SGHNT and CDR2 YYREEE (reference sequence). Trimming cost V 4 bases and J 1 base, with 8 bases left between them. This CDR3 comprises 13 residues. The sequence derives from a man between 65 and 80 years old with urothelial cancer. This rearrangement joins TRBV5-4 to TRBJ2-5; D possibly corresponds to TRBD2 (5 bases). This specimen consisted of PBMCs, obtained around atezolizumab (anti-PD-L1) treatment. CDR3 coding DNA: TGTGCCAGCAGCCCGACTACCCAAGAGACCCAGTACTTC. This encodes CASSPTTQETQYF. The whole variable domain, remainder taken from reference TRBV5-4 and TRBJ2-5, is ETGVTQSPTHLIKTRGQQVTLRCSSQSGHNTVSWYQQALGQGPQFIFQYYREEENGRGNFPPRFSGLQFPNYSSELNVNALELDDSALYLCASSPTTQETQYFGPGTRLLVL.